This T cell receptor beta chain was profiled in a study of vaccination effects on CD4 cells after COVID-19. Background on the study: Cultivation was performed at approximately 2.1 million PBMC per well with 8.5 to 10 IU/ml IL-2 and 9.5 to 10 ug/ml peptides added.

Turning to this clone: As yet, its antigen is unknown.

Using immunoSEQ multiplex PCR, the repertoire was profiled, and TCRdb retains in-frame clones only, with some absent. The sample gives just over 55,000 clones, just under 80% of which show up once; 3.5% to 5.5% is in the top ten. This CDR3 comprises 14 residues. Trimming left V 10 bases short and J 3 bases short, with 16 bases between. Per the germline V gene, CDR1 is LNHDA and CDR2 is SQIVND (reference sequence). A roughly 10-day culture period preceded the isolation of CD4+ T cells. Each person got two doses of an mRNA SARS-CoV-2 vaccine, BNT162b2 or mRNA-1273. This receptor was identified in a human donor who received a COVID-19 vaccine. This material consisted of CD4+ T cells from PBMCs cultured without peptide, taken after COVID-19 vaccination. The rearrangement links TRBV19 to TRBJ1-3, with D possibly matching TRBD1 (5 bases). CDR3 amino acids: CATRRGADGNTIYF. The CDR3 coding sequence is TGTGCCACCCGACGGGGCGCTGATGGAAACACCATATATTTT.